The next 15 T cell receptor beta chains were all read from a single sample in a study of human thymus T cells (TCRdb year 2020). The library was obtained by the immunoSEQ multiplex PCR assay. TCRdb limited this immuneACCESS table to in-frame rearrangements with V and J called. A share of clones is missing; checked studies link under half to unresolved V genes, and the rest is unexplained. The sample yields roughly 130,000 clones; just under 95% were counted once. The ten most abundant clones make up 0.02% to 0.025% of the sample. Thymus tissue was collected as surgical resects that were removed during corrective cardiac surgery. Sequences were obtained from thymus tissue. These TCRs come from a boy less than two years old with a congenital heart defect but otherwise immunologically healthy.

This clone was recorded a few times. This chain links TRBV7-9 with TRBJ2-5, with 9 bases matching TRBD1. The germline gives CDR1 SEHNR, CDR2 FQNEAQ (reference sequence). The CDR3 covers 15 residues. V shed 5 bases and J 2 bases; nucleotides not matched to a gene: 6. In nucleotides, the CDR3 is TGTGCCAGCAGCCTAAGACAGGGGGGACAAGAGACCCAGTACTTC. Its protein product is CASSLRQGGQETQYF.

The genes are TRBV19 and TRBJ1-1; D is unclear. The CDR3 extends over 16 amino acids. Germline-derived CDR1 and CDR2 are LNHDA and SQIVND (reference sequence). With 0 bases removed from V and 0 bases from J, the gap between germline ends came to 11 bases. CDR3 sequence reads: CASSIDRNQMNTEAFF. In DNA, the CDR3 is TGTGCCAGTAGTATAGACCGGAATCAAATGAACACTGAAGCTTTCTTT. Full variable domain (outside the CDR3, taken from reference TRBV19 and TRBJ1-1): DGGITQSPKYLFRKEGQNVTLSCEQNLNHDAMYWYRQDPGQGLRLIYYSQIVNDFQKGDIAEGYSVSREKKESFPLTVTSAQKNPTAFYLCASSIDRNQMNTEAFFGQGTRLTVV.

The DNA for the CDR3 is TGCGCCAGCAGCTTAGGACAGTCTGGAAACACCATATATTTT. As protein: CASSLGQSGNTIYF. The chain is built from TRBV5-1 and TRBJ1-3; TRBD1 is a possible D gene (6 bases). The germline V gene has CDR1 SGHRS and CDR2 YFSETQ. Trimming shortened V by 2 bases and J by 1 base, and 7 bases separated the two germline ends. The CDR3 runs to 14 residues.

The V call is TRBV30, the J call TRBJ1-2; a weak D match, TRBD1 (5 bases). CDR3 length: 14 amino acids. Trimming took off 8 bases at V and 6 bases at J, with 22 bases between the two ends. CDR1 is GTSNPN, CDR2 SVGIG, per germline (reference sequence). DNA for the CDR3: TGTGCCCGAGGGAGTGGGGATTGGGACGATGGCTACACCTTC. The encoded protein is CARGSGDWDDGYTF.

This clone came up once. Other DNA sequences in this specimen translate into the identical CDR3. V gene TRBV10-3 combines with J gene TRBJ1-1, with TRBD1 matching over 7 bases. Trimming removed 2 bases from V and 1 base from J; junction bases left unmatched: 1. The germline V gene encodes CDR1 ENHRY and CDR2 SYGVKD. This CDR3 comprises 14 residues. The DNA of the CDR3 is TGTGCCATCAGTGAGAGGGACAGGAACACTGAAGCTTTCTTT. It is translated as CAISERDRNTEAFF.

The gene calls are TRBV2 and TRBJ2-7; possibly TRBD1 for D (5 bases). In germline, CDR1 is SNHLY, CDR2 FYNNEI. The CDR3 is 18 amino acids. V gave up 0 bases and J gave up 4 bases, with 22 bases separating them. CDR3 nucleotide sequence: TGTGCCAGCAGTGAAGCGCTTCCGGACAACCTCCCGAGGTACGAGCAGTACTTC. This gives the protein CASSEALPDNLPRYEQYF.

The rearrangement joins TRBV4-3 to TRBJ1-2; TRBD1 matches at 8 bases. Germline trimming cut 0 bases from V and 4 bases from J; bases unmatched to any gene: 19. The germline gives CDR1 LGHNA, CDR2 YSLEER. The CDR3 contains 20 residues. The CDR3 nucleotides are TGCGCCAGCAGCCAAGATCGAGTGGGACAGGTCCGTAAAATTAGCTATGGCTACACCTTC. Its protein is CASSQDRVGQVRKISYGYTF.

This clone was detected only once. The CDR3 is CASSSRLAGEGETQYF. In DNA, the CDR3 is TGTGCCAGCAGCTCTCGACTAGCGGGGGAGGGGGAGACCCAGTACTTC. The chain recombines TRBV7-2 with TRBJ2-5, with TRBD2 matching over 12 bases. V shed 4 bases and J 5 bases; nucleotides not matched to a gene: 8. The CDR3 covers 16 residues. The germline V gene has CDR1 SGHTA and CDR2 FQGNSA.

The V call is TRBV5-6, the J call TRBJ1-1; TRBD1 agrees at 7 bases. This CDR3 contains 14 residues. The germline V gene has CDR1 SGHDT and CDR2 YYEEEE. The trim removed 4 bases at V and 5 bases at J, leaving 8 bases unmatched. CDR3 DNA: TGTGCCAGCAGCCTAGGGAACAGGGGAACTGAAGCTTTCTTT. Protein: CASSLGNRGTEAFF.

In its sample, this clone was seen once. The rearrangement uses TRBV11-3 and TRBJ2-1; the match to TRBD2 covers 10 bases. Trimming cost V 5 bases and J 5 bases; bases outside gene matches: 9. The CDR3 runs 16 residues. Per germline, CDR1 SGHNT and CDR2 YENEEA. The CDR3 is CASSPRTSGDNNEQFF. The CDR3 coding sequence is TGTGCCAGCAGCCCGCGTACTAGCGGGGACAACAATGAGCAGTTCTTC.

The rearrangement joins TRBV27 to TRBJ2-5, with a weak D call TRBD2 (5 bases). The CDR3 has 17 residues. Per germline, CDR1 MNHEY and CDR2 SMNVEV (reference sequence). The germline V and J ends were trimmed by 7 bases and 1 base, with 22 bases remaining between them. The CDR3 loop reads CASKTQTPKGAQETQYF. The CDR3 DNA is TGTGCCAGCAAAACTCAGACACCTAAGGGAGCCCAAGAGACCCAGTACTTC.

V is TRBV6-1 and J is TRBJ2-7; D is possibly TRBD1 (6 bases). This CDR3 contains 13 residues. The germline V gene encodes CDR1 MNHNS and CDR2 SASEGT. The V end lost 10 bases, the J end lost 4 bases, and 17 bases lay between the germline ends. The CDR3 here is CATRTRQGYEQYF. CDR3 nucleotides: TGTGCCACCAGAACCCGCCAGGGGTACGAGCAGTACTTC.

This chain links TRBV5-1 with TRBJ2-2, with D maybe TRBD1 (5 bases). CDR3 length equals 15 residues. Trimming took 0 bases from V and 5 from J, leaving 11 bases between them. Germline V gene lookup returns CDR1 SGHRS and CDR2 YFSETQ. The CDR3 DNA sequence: TGCGCCAGCAGCTTGGGCAGGGTGGGGACCGGGGAGCTGTTTTTT. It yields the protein CASSLGRVGTGELFF.

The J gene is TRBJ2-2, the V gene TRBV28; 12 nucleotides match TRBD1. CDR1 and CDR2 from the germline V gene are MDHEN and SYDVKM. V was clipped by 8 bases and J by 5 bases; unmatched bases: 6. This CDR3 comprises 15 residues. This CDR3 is CASRDRGRWTGELFF. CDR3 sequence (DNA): TGTGCCAGCCGGGACAGGGGGCGATGGACCGGGGAGCTGTTTTTT.

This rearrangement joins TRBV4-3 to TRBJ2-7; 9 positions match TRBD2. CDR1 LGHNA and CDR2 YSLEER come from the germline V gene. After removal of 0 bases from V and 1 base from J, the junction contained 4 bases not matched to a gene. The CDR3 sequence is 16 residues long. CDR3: CASSQDPSGESYEQYF. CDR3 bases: TGCGCCAGCAGCCAAGACCCTAGCGGGGAATCCTACGAGCAGTACTTC.